The rows below give T cell receptor beta chains drawn from one sample of a study of shared clonotypes between healthy human individuals. Clones were sequenced by immunoSEQ multiplex PCR, and TCRdb holds only the in-frame ones, with some missing. This table holds 190,000 or so clones, approximately 61% found once. Material for sequencing was memory CD4+ T cells sorted from blood. The origin of the receptors is a man aged 25 to 40 in good health. CDR3s leave out the opening cysteine and the closing phenylalanine or tryptophan. Clone size appears in some rows only: once, few, many, or a class for an expanded clone.

TRBV5-4 | many | ASSFSDFTGELF
TRBV29-1 | once | SVDRTGEGYT
TRBV11-2 | - | ASSLGGTGGNEQF
TRBV6-1 | few | ASSPGNTEAF
TRBV7-2 | once | ASSLEVAGGFTDTQY
TRBV7-2 | - | ASTGAGNEQF
TRBV29-1 | - | SVDIAGDSDEQF
TRBV18 | - | ASSAGATMATEAF
TRBV9 | - | ASSVGRATGELF
TRBV5-5 | - | ASSLQQGNTEAF
TRBV5-1 | - | ASRDGRGGDEQF
TRBV18 | few | ASSQQGSGANVLT
TRBV2 | once | ASSVGREADTQY
TRBV25-1 | - | ASRPAGTANTEAF
TRBV30 | few | ALGGGTKTDTQY
TRBV10-2 | - | ASSATSGSGTGELF
TRBV30 | - | AWSPTDYEQY
TRBV5-1 | - | ASSLAGGTSGTRETQY
TRBV5-1 | - | ASSSGLAGGPVEQY
TRBV6-5 | few | ASRVQGAGELF
TRBV28 | - | ASERTSGTTYEQY
TRBV28 | - | ASSPRGAGNYGYT
TRBV5-4 | - | ASSFKIQDTQY
TRBV18 | few | ASSQTATNEKLF
TRBV6-5 | - | ASSSRLAGGTDTQY
TRBV10-3 | - | AIKDYRAEQY
TRBV14 | - | ASSQVLQGYFETQY
TRBV7-2 | - | ASSQNPSGSSGELF
TRBV7-8 | - | ASSPGSGGRGRTYNEQF
TRBV11-2 | - | ASSSALWRATDTQY
TRBV6-1 | - | ASSESAGDTGELF
TRBV7-9 | few | ASSTGGRNIQY
TRBV28 | - | ASSLSVSHTIY
TRBV5-1 | few | ASSSGGHSTDTQY
TRBV14 | - | ASSPRGRMLDTQY
TRBV10-3 | - | ATSASRAPAPYGYT
TRBV13 | - | ASSFDRLNTEAF
TRBV11-2 | - | ASSLVQGLGTDTQY
TRBV29-1 | - | SAKIQNTEAF
TRBV2 | - | ASSLGQGYGKLF
TRBV9 | - | ASSVDVLGANVLT
TRBV6-5 | - | ASSRDNQPQH
TRBV2 | few | ASSAQYQETQY
TRBV7-3 | once | ASSLVQGRTDTQY
TRBV13 | - | ASSLRGRAGTDTQY
TRBV10-2 | once | ASSGVSRSNQPQH
TRBV13 | - | ASSSYGGTEAF
TRBV6-6 | - | ASSYASTRVYNEQF
TRBV5-8 | - | ASSVPSTDTQY
TRBV9 | - | ASSVGGRGNQPQH
TRBV5-4 | - | ASSLGQVNTDTQY
TRBV5-1 | many | ASSLRRDSEQF
TRBV27 | - | ASRGLAGMRDEQF
TRBV11-2 | - | ASSLVRDGYSPSGNTIY